The 20 T cell receptor beta chains reported below all come from one sample, sequenced in a study of graft-versus-host responses after intestinal transplantation. These TCRs are of unknown antigen specificity. Profiled with immunoSEQ multiplex PCR; TCRdb holds only in-frame clones, not every one. The sample holds roughly 100,000 clones, 93% seen once. The sample consisted of unstimulated CD8+ T cells sorted from spleen or lymph node cells, taken before intestinal transplant. Every receptor here comes from a human donor who received an intestinal transplant.

This clone was seen more than once but under ten times. In the same sample, other DNA sequences code for this CDR3. The gene calls are TRBV4-1 and TRBJ1-1; D is uncertain. The CDR3 totals 12 residues. The germline V and J ends were trimmed by 4 bases and 1 base, with 4 bases remaining between them. The germline V gene has CDR1 MGHRA and CDR2 YSYEKL. This CDR3 is CASSLGNTEAFF. In DNA, the CDR3 is TGCGCCAGCAGCCTGGGGAACACTGAAGCTTTCTTT.

The sample holds a few counts of this clone. The J gene is TRBJ1-4, the V gene TRBV11-2, with D possibly TRBD1 on 5 matching bases. Trimming removed 0 bases from V and 6 bases from J, with 17 bases in between. Germline V gene data show CDR1 as SGHAT and CDR2 as FQNNGV. The CDR3 is made up of 17 amino acids. The CDR3 DNA reads TGTGCCAGCAGCTTAGATGAATTGACAGTAGGGGATGAAAAACTGTTTTTT. Its translation is CASSLDELTVGDEKLFF.

The chain employs TRBV4-1 and TRBJ2-1, with D possibly matching TRBD2 (6 bases). The CDR3 is 14 amino acids. V gave up 1 base and J gave up 6 bases, with 10 bases separating them. Germline assignment: CDR1 MGHRA and CDR2 YSYEKL. CDR3: CASSQVNSGNEQFF. DNA of the CDR3: TGCGCCAGCAGCCAAGTAAATAGCGGCAATGAGCAGTTCTTC.

The gene calls are TRBV12-5 and TRBJ1-2; D unresolved. The CDR3 is made up of 14 amino acids. Deletions cut 0 bases from V and 8 bases from J, with 13 bases between. Germline CDR1 is LGHNT and CDR2 is FRNRAP. The CDR3, as DNA: TGTGCTAGTGGTTTGGTGCCCAGGACCGAGGGCTACACCTTC. Protein product: CASGLVPRTEGYTF.

V gene TRBV19 combines with J gene TRBJ1-3, with unresolved D. This CDR3 spans 13 amino acids. The V gene's germline CDR1 is LNHDA and CDR2 SQIVND (reference sequence). V lost 3 bases and J 8 bases, leaving 11 bases between the germline ends. This chain's CDR3 is CASSMTMEDTIYF. In DNA, the CDR3 is TGTGCCAGTAGTATGACCATGGAGGACACCATATATTTT.

The rearrangement uses TRBV9 and TRBJ1-1, with D unresolved. Looked up from germline, CDR1 is SGDLS and CDR2 is YYNGEE. The V and J ends lost 4 bases and 2 bases respectively, with 15 bases between them. This CDR3 has 15 amino acids. The CDR3 sequence: CASSPAGELNTEAFF. CDR3 sequence (DNA): TGTGCCAGCAGCCCCGCCGGGGAGCTTAACACTGAAGCTTTCTTT.

V and J are TRBV10-2 and TRBJ1-3; D call uncertain. Germline V lookup: CDR1 WSHSY, CDR2 SAAADI. Trimming removed 7 bases from V and 4 bases from J, with 17 bases in between. This CDR3 region has 15 residues. The CDR3 reads CASTDPSWVGNTIYF. The CDR3 DNA follows: TGCGCCAGCACCGACCCTTCCTGGGTGGGAAACACCATATATTTT.

The chain carries TRBV7-6 and TRBJ2-5; D is unclear. Per germline, CDR1 SGHVS and CDR2 FNYEAQ. The length of the CDR3 is 14 residues. Trimming removed 5 bases at V and 1 base at J, with 11 bases between. The CDR3 DNA is TGTGCCAGCAGCAACCGACTTTCCCAAGAGACCCAGTACTTC. This sequence encodes CASSNRLSQETQYF.

The CDR3 sequence: CASSPGAENTEAFF. The CDR3, as DNA: TGTGCCAGCAGCCCAGGGGCGGAGAACACTGAAGCTTTCTTT. The J gene is TRBJ1-1, the V gene TRBV7-6; TRBD1 is a possible D gene (6 bases). V lost 5 bases, J lost 1 base, and 11 bases lay in between. This CDR3 spans 14 amino acids. Germline V gives CDR1 SGHVS, CDR2 FNYEAQ.

The chain recombines TRBV4-1 with TRBJ2-7; D is possibly TRBD2 (5 bases). The CDR3 is 14 residues long. Germline CDR1 MGHRA, CDR2 YSYEKL. Trimming pared 1 base from V and 6 bases from J, leaving 13 bases between. The CDR3 sequence is CASSQGSLGVEQYF. In nucleotides, the CDR3 is TGCGCCAGCAGCCAAGGCAGCCTCGGGGTCGAGCAGTACTTC.

Written as DNA, the CDR3 is TGTGCCAGCAGTTACTCGGGCAGCTACAATGAGCAGTTCTTC. It encodes CASSYSGSYNEQFF. The chain uses TRBV6-6 and TRBJ2-1, with D hard to call. CDR1 is MNHNY, CDR2 SVGAGI, per germline (reference sequence). The CDR3 spans 14 residues. Trimming pared 0 bases from V and 3 bases from J, leaving 6 bases between.

As DNA, the CDR3 is TGTGCCAGTAGTCCCCTATACCTCTCTGGAAACACCATATATTTT. Amino acids: CASSPLYLSGNTIYF. The chain uses TRBV19 and TRBJ1-3, with D unclear. The CDR3 contains 15 residues. Between the trimmed V and J ends, which lost 5 bases and 0 bases, there was a span of 11 bases. The germline CDR1 and CDR2 sequences are LNHDA and SQIVND (reference sequence).

The V gene is TRBV19, the J gene TRBJ2-3, with D perhaps matching TRBD2 (6 bases). V was shortened by 4 bases and J by 2 bases, with 16 bases between the two germline ends. CDR1 is LNHDA and CDR2 is SQIVND in the germline V gene (reference sequence). The CDR3 has 16 residues. The CDR3 is CASSRGGARDTDTQYF. The CDR3 DNA sequence: TGTGCCAGTAGTAGAGGAGGGGCGCGGGACACAGATACGCAGTATTTT.

The chain is built from TRBV9 and TRBJ1-1, with 8 bases matching TRBD1. This CDR3 is built from 15 residues. V was pared by 3 bases and J by 4 bases, with 8 bases of the junction left unmatched. Per germline, CDR1 SGDLS and CDR2 YYNGEE. The CDR3, as DNA: TGTGCCAGCAGCGGGGGGGGACAGGTCCGCACTGAAGCTTTCTTT. Its translation: CASSGGGQVRTEAFF.

The chain carries TRBV5-1 and TRBJ2-2; D remains unclear. Looked up from germline, CDR1 is SGHRS and CDR2 is YFSETQ. V was pared by 0 bases and J by 5 bases, with 11 bases between. CDR3 size: 15 residues. The CDR3 nucleotides are TGCGCCAGCAGCTTGGTGGCGTCCTTAACCGGGGAGCTGTTTTTT. Its protein is CASSLVASLTGELFF.

The rearrangement uses TRBV16 and TRBJ2-4; 10 bases match TRBD2. Germline assignment: CDR1 KGHSY and CDR2 FQNENV. J gave up 4 bases and V 1 base, and 7 bases lay outside the gene matches. The CDR3 is 17 amino acids. The CDR3 coding sequence is TGTGCCAGCAGCCAATGGGGTAGCGGGGGGCCGAAAAACATTCAGTACTTC. Translation: CASSQWGSGGPKNIQYF.

V gene TRBV7-8 combines with J gene TRBJ2-3; tentatively, D is TRBD1 (5 bases). Germline assignment: CDR1 SGHVS and CDR2 FQNEAQ. The CDR3 loop spans 18 amino acids. V dropped 1 base and J dropped 0 bases, with 17 bases sitting between them. In DNA form, the CDR3 reads TGTGCCAGCAGCTTAGACCCTTGGGGCTTTACTAGCACAGATACGCAGTATTTT. Its translation is CASSLDPWGFTSTDTQYF.

The rearrangement joins TRBV9 to TRBJ1-2, with D perhaps matching TRBD1 (6 bases). Trimming took off 1 base at V and 3 bases at J, with 13 bases between the two ends. Germline lookup yields CDR1 SGDLS and CDR2 YYNGEE. The CDR3 has 15 residues. The CDR3 coding sequence is TGTGCCAGCAGCGTATTTCCGGACAGCTACTATGGCTACACCTTC. This encodes CASSVFPDSYYGYTF.

CDR3 amino acids: CASSYYTGDEQYF. DNA of the CDR3: TGTGCCAGCAGTTACTACACAGGGGACGAGCAGTACTTC. The gene calls are TRBV6-5 and TRBJ2-7; 7 nucleotides align to TRBD1. V lost 1 base, J lost 5 bases, and 2 bases stayed unmatched. The CDR3 has 13 amino acids. CDR1 is MNHEY and CDR2 is SVGAGI in the germline V gene.

The chain uses TRBV4-2 and TRBJ2-3; 13 nucleotides align to TRBD2. The CDR3 runs 18 residues. Germline V lookup: CDR1 LGHNA, CDR2 YNFKEQ. V trimming: 3 bases; J trimming: 2 bases; junction bases outside the gene matches: 8. The DNA for the CDR3 is TGTGCCAGCAGCCAGATACTAGCGGGGGGGACCCACACAGATACGCAGTATTTT. This codes for CASSQILAGGTHTDTQYF.